This TCR beta chain was captured by sequencing in a study of blood T cell repertoires in COVID-19. For the study at large: Some COVID-19 samples were acute and others convalescent; all came from the United States, Italy and Spain. Sources were T cells, B-cell-depleted T cells, or PBMCs; the material itself was cDNA or gDNA.

This CDR3 comprises 13 residues. Germline V gene sequence: CDR1 SQVTM, CDR2 ANQGSEA. After removal of 6 bases from V and 15 bases from J, the junction contained 12 bases not matched to a gene. Method: immunoSEQ multiplex PCR; TCRdb's copy keeps in-frame clones and lacks some. This sample has approximately 47,000 clones, with about 90% found just once. Specimen: peripheral blood. This clonotype was sampled from a human donor with active COVID-19. The donor label of this sample is uncertain. The rearrangement uses TRBV29-1 and TRBJ2-1; 12 bases map to TRBD2. Here the CDR3 DNA reads TGCAGCGTGGGGTCACTAGCGGGAGGCCGGGCGTTCTTC. This translates into CSVGSLAGGRAFF.